The following is a TCR beta chain sequence with its context. Its specificity is not known. The sample is drawn from a study of T cell responses to AZD1222 COVID-19 vaccine. Study background: It was second doses at about 4 or about 12 weeks that were pooled. Regarding the study as a whole: White British people made up most donors, females outnumbered males, and clonal diversity was possibly underestimated. Nearly half of unique spike-specific TCRs reportedly avoided B.1.351 and B.1.1.7 mutated regions.

Measured with immunoSEQ multiplex PCR; TCRdb has only the in-frame clones, and not every one. Among about 99,000 clones, about 85% were seen once, and the ten largest hold 2.5% to 3%. CDR3 length: 16 amino acids. Trimming took off 1 base at V and 0 bases at J, with 9 bases between the two ends. CDR1 is LNHDA, CDR2 SQIVND, per germline (reference sequence). The chain recombines TRBV19 with TRBJ1-4; D not certain. This sample comprised peripheral blood, obtained on day 0 of AZD1222 vaccination. The origin of this receptor is an adult in good health. The CDR3 loop reads CASSIGNGPTNEKLFF. The CDR3 region has the DNA TGTGCCAGTAGTATAGGTAATGGGCCAACTAATGAAAAACTGTTTTTT.